This entry lists 7 T cell receptor beta chains sequenced from one sample in a study of OX40 agonist ivuxolimab in advanced cancers. TCRdb's copy holds only in-frame clones and misses some; the assay was immunoSEQ multiplex PCR. This repertoire shows 12,000 or so clones, around 81% found once; its top ten account for approximately 19%. Sequenced here: CD4+ or CD8+ T cells sorted from blood, sampled in a trial of the OX40 agonist ivuxolimab. The receptor source for this set is an adult with an advanced solid tumor such as melanoma, head and neck, liver or kidney cancer.

The gene calls are TRBV29-1 and TRBJ2-3; perhaps TRBD1 as D (5 bases). CDR3 length: 15 amino acids. The germline V and J ends were trimmed by 1 base and 2 bases, with 13 bases remaining between them. The germline V gene has CDR1 SQVTM and CDR2 ANQGSEA. CDR3: CSVEGDSTTTDTQYF. CDR3 DNA sequence: TGCAGCGTTGAAGGTGACAGTACGACCACAGATACGCAGTATTTT.

The chain couples TRBV30 to TRBJ2-7; the D call may be TRBD1 or TRBD2 (5 bases each). The CDR3 totals 20 residues. V was trimmed by 0 bases and J by 0 bases, leaving 27 bases between them. Germline lookup yields CDR1 GTSNPN and CDR2 SVGIG (reference sequence). The CDR3 DNA reads TGTGCCTGGAGTGTACCATGGGTGCCGGCAGGGACCCCACCCTCCTACGAGCAGTACTTC. This sequence encodes CAWSVPWVPAGTPPSYEQYF.

The gene calls are TRBV4-1 and TRBJ1-1, with unresolved D. In germline, CDR1 is MGHRA, CDR2 YSYEKL. V lost 2 bases, J lost 10 bases, and 20 bases lay in between. The CDR3 is made up of 15 amino acids. CDR3 DNA sequence: TGCGCCAGCAGCCAAATTTCCGGGTCTTGGGAGGGAGCTTTCTTT. Translated: CASSQISGSWEGAFF.

This sequence joins TRBV7-7 and TRBJ2-1; TRBD1 might be the D (6 bases). V was clipped by 5 bases and J by 5 bases, with 16 bases between them. The CDR3 is 15 residues long. Germline loops: CDR1 SSHAT, CDR2 FNYEAQ (reference sequence). The CDR3 DNA reads TGTGCCAGCAGCACAGGGTTAGGCAGCGACAATGAGCAGTTCTTC. Translating gives CASSTGLGSDNEQFF.

CDR3 in DNA: TGTGCCAGCAGTTTATCCTCAGTCTACGAGCAGTACTTC. Encoded protein: CASSLSSVYEQYF. The chain uses TRBV27 and TRBJ2-7; D gene ambiguous. V was cut by 0 bases and J by 3 bases, with 6 bases left in between. Germline CDR1 MNHEY, CDR2 SMNVEV (reference sequence). The CDR3 covers 13 residues.

The chain is built from TRBV6-6 and TRBJ2-3, with D possibly TRBD2 on 6 matching bases. CDR3 size: 15 residues. From germline, CDR1 is MNHNY and CDR2 SVGAGI (reference sequence). Trimming cost V 5 bases and J 3 bases, with 15 bases left between them. CDR3 sequence (DNA): TGTGCCAGCAGTCCTCTAGCGTCTGGGACAGATACGCAGTATTTT. It encodes CASSPLASGTDTQYF.

The rearrangement links TRBV10-3 to TRBJ1-5; D is undetermined. This CDR3 has 13 residues. Germline V gene sequence: CDR1 ENHRY, CDR2 SYGVKD. Between the trimmed V and J ends, which lost 2 bases and 4 bases, there was a span of 6 bases. CDR3 sequence: CAISEGGNQPQHF. CDR3 nucleotides: TGTGCCATCAGTGAGGGAGGGAATCAGCCCCAGCATTTT.